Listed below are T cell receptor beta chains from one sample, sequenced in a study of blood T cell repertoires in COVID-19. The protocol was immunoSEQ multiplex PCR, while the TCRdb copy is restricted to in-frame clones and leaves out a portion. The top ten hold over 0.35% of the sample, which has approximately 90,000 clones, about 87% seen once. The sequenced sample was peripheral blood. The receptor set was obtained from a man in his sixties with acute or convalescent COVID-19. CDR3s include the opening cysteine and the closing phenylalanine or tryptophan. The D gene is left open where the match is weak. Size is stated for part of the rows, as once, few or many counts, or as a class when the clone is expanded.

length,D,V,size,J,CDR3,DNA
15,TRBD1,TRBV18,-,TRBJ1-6,CASSPGTGVASPLHF,TGTGCCAGCTCACCAGGGACAGGGGTAGCTTCACCCCTCCACTTT
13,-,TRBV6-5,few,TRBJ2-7,CASSYPTSYEQYF,TGTGCCAGCAGTTACCCTACTTCCTACGAGCAGTACTTC
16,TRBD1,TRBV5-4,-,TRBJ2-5,CASSGPGTGDVKTQYF,TGTGCCAGCAGCGGGCCCGGGACAGGGGACGTGAAGACCCAGTACTTC
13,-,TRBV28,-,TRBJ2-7,CASSPGGVHEQYF,TGTGCCAGCAGTCCCGGAGGAGTCCACGAGCAGTACTTC
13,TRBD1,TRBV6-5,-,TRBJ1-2,CASRTGGGYGYTF,TGTGCCAGCCGGACAGGGGGCGGCTATGGCTACACCTTC
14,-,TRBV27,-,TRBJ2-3,CASTWGRGTDTQYF,TGTGCCAGCACCTGGGGGCGGGGGACAGATACGCAGTATTTT
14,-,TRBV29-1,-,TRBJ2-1,CSVEDPISYNEQFF,TGCAGCGTTGAAGATCCAATCTCCTACAATGAGCAGTTCTTC
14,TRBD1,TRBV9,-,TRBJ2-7,CASSVGTDPYEQYF,TGTGCCAGCAGCGTCGGGACAGACCCCTACGAGCAGTACTTC
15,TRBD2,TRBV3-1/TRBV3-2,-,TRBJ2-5,CASSQAGGLGETQYF,TGTGCCAGCAGCCAAGCGGGGGGGCTCGGAGAGACCCAGTACTTC
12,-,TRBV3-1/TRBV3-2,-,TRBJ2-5,CASSHAGETQYF,TGTGCCAGCAGTCATGCGGGGGAGACCCAGTACTTC
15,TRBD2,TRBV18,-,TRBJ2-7,CASSPGLAGDNEQYF,TGTGCCAGCTCACCAGGACTAGCGGGAGACAACGAGCAGTACTTC
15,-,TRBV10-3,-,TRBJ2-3,CAISESRTNTDTQYF,TGTGCCATCAGTGAGTCCCGAACTAACACAGATACGCAGTATTTT
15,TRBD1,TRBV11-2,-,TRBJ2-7,CASSLRQGPSYEQYF,TGTGCCAGCAGCTTAAGACAGGGACCCTCCTACGAGCAGTACTTC
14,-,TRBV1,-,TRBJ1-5,CTSSQDRGCEPQHF,TGCACCAGCAGCCAAGACAGGGGGTGTGAGCCCCAGCATTTT
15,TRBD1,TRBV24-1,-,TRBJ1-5,CATSDPTGAGQPQHF,TGTGCCACCAGTGACCCGACAGGGGCAGGACAGCCCCAGCATTTT
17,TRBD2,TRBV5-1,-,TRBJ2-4,CASRGDPRLGAKNIQYF,TGCGCCAGCCGGGGGGACCCACGTTTGGGGGCCAAAAACATTCAGTACTTC
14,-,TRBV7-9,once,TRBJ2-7,CASSEGGGIYEQYF,TGTGCCAGCAGCGAGGGCGGAGGGATCTACGAGCAGTACTTC
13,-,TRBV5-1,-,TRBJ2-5,CASRTAGAETQYF,TGCGCCAGCAGAACGGCAGGGGCGGAGACCCAGTACTTC
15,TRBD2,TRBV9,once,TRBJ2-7,CASSVSGVTSYEQYF,TGTGCCAGCAGCGTTAGCGGGGTGACCTCCTACGAGCAGTACTTC
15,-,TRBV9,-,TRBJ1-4,CASSPGTSLNEKLFF,TGTGCCAGCAGCCCCGGGACATCCCTTAATGAAAAACTGTTTTTT
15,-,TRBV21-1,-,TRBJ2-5,CASSKRDRGKGTQYF,TGTGCCAGCAGCAAAAGGGACAGGGGGAAGGGGACCCAGTACTTC
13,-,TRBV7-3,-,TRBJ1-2,CASSFAGQDGYTF,TGTGCCAGCAGCTTTGCAGGCCAAGATGGCTACACCTTC
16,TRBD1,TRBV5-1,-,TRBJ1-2,CASSQDSGTGRYGYTF,TGCGCCAGCAGTCAGGATTCCGGGACAGGACGATATGGCTACACCTTC
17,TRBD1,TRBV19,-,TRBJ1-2,CASAPIGTELRTSGYTF,TGTGCCAGCGCCCCCATAGGGACAGAACTAAGGACGAGCGGCTACACCTTC
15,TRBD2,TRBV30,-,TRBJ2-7,CAWSDKGTSLYEQYF,TGTGCCTGGAGTGATAAAGGGACTAGTCTCTACGAGCAGTACTTC
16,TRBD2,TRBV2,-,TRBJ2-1,CASRKHLAGDGDEQFF,TGTGCCAGCAGGAAACACCTAGCGGGGGACGGAGATGAGCAGTTCTTC
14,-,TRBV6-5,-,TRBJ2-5,CASSYWRGRETQYF,TGTGCCAGCAGTTACTGGCGGGGAAGGGAGACCCAGTACTTC
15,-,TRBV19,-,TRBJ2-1,CASSTAGSLHDEQFF,TGTGCCAGTAGTACTGCAGGGTCCCTTCACGATGAGCAGTTCTTC
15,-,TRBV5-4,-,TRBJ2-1,CASSLARSSYNEQFF,TGTGCCAGCAGCTTGGCCCGGAGCTCCTACAATGAGCAGTTCTTC
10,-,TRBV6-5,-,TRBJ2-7,CASSLYEQYF,TGTGCCAGCAGTTTATACGAGCAGTACTTC
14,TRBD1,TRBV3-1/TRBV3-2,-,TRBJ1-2,CASSWDSSGHGYTF,TGTGCCAGCAGCTGGGACAGCTCCGGGCATGGCTACACCTTC
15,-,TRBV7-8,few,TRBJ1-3,CASSKEGRAAGTIYF,TGTGCCAGCAGCAAGGAGGGCAGGGCCGCGGGTACCATATATTTT
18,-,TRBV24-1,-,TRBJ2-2,CATSDSDSRPPYTGELFF,TGTGCCACCAGTGATTCTGACTCGAGACCGCCTTACACCGGGGAGCTGTTTTTT